The present entry profiles one T cell receptor beta chain with its context. What it binds is unknown. The CDR3 runs 15 residues. Looked up from germline, CDR1 is SGHTA and CDR2 is FQGTGA. Trimming removed 0 bases from V and 9 bases from J, with 14 bases in between. The data derive from a study of T cell responses to AZD1222 COVID-19 vaccine. The study, taken as a whole, reports: Among those given AZD1222, only five or six were seropositive at baseline.

Profiling relied on immunoSEQ multiplex PCR, and the TCRdb table lists in-frame clones only, not all of them. The table shows roughly 200,000 clones, with about 89% occurring only once. The sequence derives from an adult who received the AZD1222 COVID-19 vaccine. The sequencing used peripheral blood, collected 28 days after the second AZD1222 dose. The rearrangement joins TRBV7-3 to TRBJ2-2; TRBD1 or TRBD2 may be the D gene (5 bases each). The CDR3: CASSLTAIWGRELFF. The CDR3 nucleotides are TGTGCCAGCAGCTTAACGGCAATCTGGGGGAGGGAGCTGTTTTTT.